A selection of T cell receptor beta chains follows, all from one sample in a study of blood T cell repertoires in COVID-19. This table comes from immunoSEQ multiplex PCR, and its TCRdb copy is limited to in-frame clones, with some not included. The table shows about 300,000 clones, with just under 90% occurring only once. What was sequenced was peripheral blood. These receptors were taken from a woman aged 45-65 years with COVID-19, enrolled during active disease. CDR3s include the opening cysteine and the closing phenylalanine or tryptophan. The D gene is left open where the match is weak. Rows give clone size only sometimes, using once, few, many, or a class for an expanded clone.

v_call: TRBV5-4
clone_size: .
d_call: TRBD1
j_call: TRBJ2-5
cdr3_nt: TGTGCCAGCAGCTTGGGCCTCGACAGGGGGCGCGAGACCCAGTACTTC
cdr3_aa: CASSLGLDRGRETQYF

v_call: TRBV7-2
clone_size: .
d_call: TRBD1
j_call: TRBJ1-5
cdr3_nt: TGTGCCAGCAGCGACCGACAGGGGAGCAATCAGCCCCAGCATTTT
cdr3_aa: CASSDRQGSNQPQHF

v_call: TRBV12-2
clone_size: .
d_call: .
j_call: TRBJ2-5
cdr3_nt: TGTGCAAGTCGTCCTTCCAGAGAGACCCAGTACTTC
cdr3_aa: CASRPSRETQYF

v_call: TRBV27
clone_size: .
d_call: TRBD2
j_call: TRBJ2-5
cdr3_nt: TGTGCCAGCGGAATAGCGGGAGGGGCGACCCAGTACTTC
cdr3_aa: CASGIAGGATQYF

v_call: TRBV7-2
clone_size: .
d_call: .
j_call: TRBJ1-5
cdr3_nt: TGTGCCAGCAGCTTAGCGGCGGGGAACGTTGGTCAGCCCCAGCATTTT
cdr3_aa: CASSLAAGNVGQPQHF

v_call: TRBV5-4
clone_size: .
d_call: TRBD1
j_call: TRBJ2-1
cdr3_nt: TGTGCCAGCAGGGGACAGGTCTACAATGAGCAGTTCTTC
cdr3_aa: CASRGQVYNEQFF

v_call: TRBV15
clone_size: .
d_call: .
j_call: TRBJ1-4
cdr3_nt: TGTGCCACCAGCAGAGATGGTTTCCCTCGGGGTCTGGGTAATGAAAAACTGTTTTTT
cdr3_aa: CATSRDGFPRGLGNEKLFF

v_call: TRBV9
clone_size: .
d_call: .
j_call: TRBJ2-2
cdr3_nt: TGTGCCAGCAAGAGGGCGGTAGCCGGGGAGCTGTTTTTT
cdr3_aa: CASKRAVAGELFF

v_call: TRBV3-1/TRBV3-2
clone_size: .
d_call: TRBD2
j_call: TRBJ2-5
cdr3_nt: TGTGCCAGCAGTCCGGCCGGGAGGGTGGACCAAGAGACCCAGTACTTC
cdr3_aa: CASSPAGRVDQETQYF

v_call: TRBV7-2
clone_size: .
d_call: TRBD1
j_call: TRBJ2-7
cdr3_nt: TGTGCCAGCAGCTTGAATGAGGGGGCTTACGAGCAGTACTTC
cdr3_aa: CASSLNEGAYEQYF

v_call: TRBV14
clone_size: .
d_call: .
j_call: TRBJ2-1
cdr3_nt: TGTGCCAGCAGCCAAGGAGGGGGTCTAGCGGCCTACAATGAGCAGTTCTTC
cdr3_aa: CASSQGGGLAAYNEQFF

v_call: TRBV7-9
clone_size: few
d_call: TRBD2
j_call: TRBJ2-2
cdr3_nt: TGTGCCAGCACCACACTTTCCCTCCGGACTAGCGAACATTTGAACACCGGGGAGCTGTTTTTT
cdr3_aa: CASTTLSLRTSEHLNTGELFF

v_call: TRBV6-5
clone_size: .
d_call: TRBD1
j_call: TRBJ2-3
cdr3_nt: TGTGCCAGCAGAGACAGGGGTGGCACAGATACGCAGTATTTT
cdr3_aa: CASRDRGGTDTQYF

v_call: TRBV25-1
clone_size: .
d_call: TRBD1
j_call: TRBJ1-1
cdr3_nt: TGTGCCAGCAGTGGGGCACCGGGACAGGGGTCCACTGAAGCTTTCTTT
cdr3_aa: CASSGAPGQGSTEAFF

v_call: TRBV6-5
clone_size: .
d_call: TRBD1
j_call: TRBJ2-1
cdr3_nt: TGTGCCAGCAGTTATGGGACAGGGTCCTCCTACAATGAGCAGTTCTTC
cdr3_aa: CASSYGTGSSYNEQFF

v_call: TRBV5-1
clone_size: .
d_call: .
j_call: TRBJ2-5
cdr3_nt: TGCGCCAGCAGCTTATCACCGGTCGAGGTGGAGACCCAGTACTTC
cdr3_aa: CASSLSPVEVETQYF

v_call: TRBV6-5
clone_size: once
d_call: .
j_call: TRBJ2-3
cdr3_nt: TGTGCCAGCAGTTACCGGGGTCAGGATCTAGATACGCAGTATTTT
cdr3_aa: CASSYRGQDLDTQYF

v_call: TRBV13
clone_size: .
d_call: .
j_call: TRBJ2-7
cdr3_nt: TGTGCCAGCAGTGGGACACTTTCCTACGAGCAGTACTTC
cdr3_aa: CASSGTLSYEQYF

v_call: TRBV13
clone_size: once
d_call: TRBD1
j_call: TRBJ1-2
cdr3_nt: TGTGCCAGCACCCTAACAGGGGTATATGGCTACACCTTC
cdr3_aa: CASTLTGVYGYTF

v_call: TRBV5-1
clone_size: .
d_call: TRBD1
j_call: TRBJ1-1
cdr3_nt: TGCGCCAGCAGCTGGCTTACAGGGGACCCTGAAGCTTTCTTT
cdr3_aa: CASSWLTGDPEAFF

v_call: TRBV9
clone_size: .
d_call: TRBD1
j_call: TRBJ2-1
cdr3_nt: TGTGCCAGCAGCCCCCGGACAGGGGTGATCCTACCCAATGAGCAGTTCTTC
cdr3_aa: CASSPRTGVILPNEQFF

v_call: TRBV3-1/TRBV3-2
clone_size: .
d_call: TRBD2
j_call: TRBJ2-2
cdr3_nt: TGTGCCAGCAGGAATATAGCGGGAGGGCGATCCGGGGAGCTGTTTTTT
cdr3_aa: CASRNIAGGRSGELFF

v_call: TRBV7-9
clone_size: .
d_call: TRBD2
j_call: TRBJ2-2
cdr3_nt: TGTGCCAGCAGCCGGGGACTAGCGGGAGGGGTCACCGGGGAGCTGTTTTTT
cdr3_aa: CASSRGLAGGVTGELFF

v_call: TRBV19
clone_size: .
d_call: .
j_call: TRBJ2-1
cdr3_nt: TGTGCCAGTAGCCCTACCCCCCGGGACCTCAGAGGGGGATATGAGCAGTTCTTC
cdr3_aa: CASSPTPRDLRGGYEQFF

v_call: TRBV5-1
clone_size: .
d_call: .
j_call: TRBJ2-3
cdr3_nt: TGCGCCAGCAGCCCACGCCCAGAACCTAGCACAGATACGCAGTATTTT
cdr3_aa: CASSPRPEPSTDTQYF

v_call: TRBV6-5
clone_size: .
d_call: .
j_call: TRBJ1-1
cdr3_nt: TGTGCCAGCAGCCAACGGAGAAACAGGGATGAAGCTTTCTTT
cdr3_aa: CASSQRRNRDEAFF

v_call: TRBV5-6
clone_size: .
d_call: .
j_call: TRBJ1-3
cdr3_nt: TGTGCCAGCAGCTTGGTCCAGGGTATCTCTGGAAACACCATATATTTT
cdr3_aa: CASSLVQGISGNTIYF

v_call: TRBV19
clone_size: .
d_call: TRBD1
j_call: TRBJ1-1
cdr3_nt: TGTGCCAGTAGTATAGGGGCCCGGACAGGGGGCGAACATGCTGAAGCTTTCTTT
cdr3_aa: CASSIGARTGGEHAEAFF

v_call: TRBV7-8
clone_size: .
d_call: TRBD1
j_call: TRBJ1-2
cdr3_nt: TGTGCCAGCAGCTTAGATACAGGGGCGCTCGGCTACACCTTC
cdr3_aa: CASSLDTGALGYTF

v_call: TRBV15
clone_size: .
d_call: TRBD2
j_call: TRBJ2-3
cdr3_nt: TGTGCCACCAGCTACCGTGGGACTAGCGGAGGACTGCATACGCAGTATTTT
cdr3_aa: CATSYRGTSGGLHTQYF

v_call: TRBV5-4
clone_size: .
d_call: .
j_call: TRBJ2-3
cdr3_nt: TGTGCCAGCAGCCCGCCGGGTAGCGGCACAGATACGCAGTATTTT
cdr3_aa: CASSPPGSGTDTQYF

v_call: TRBV5-1
clone_size: few
d_call: TRBD2
j_call: TRBJ2-3
cdr3_nt: TGCGCCAGCAGCTTTAGCGGGGTTAGCACAGATACGCAGTATTTT
cdr3_aa: CASSFSGVSTDTQYF

v_call: TRBV18
clone_size: .
d_call: TRBD1
j_call: TRBJ2-3
cdr3_nt: TGTGCCAGCTCACCACGGACAGGGAGTCCAGATACGCAGTATTTT
cdr3_aa: CASSPRTGSPDTQYF

v_call: TRBV19
clone_size: once
d_call: TRBD1
j_call: TRBJ1-1
cdr3_nt: TGTGCCAGTAGTGGACCGGGACAGAAGAACACTGAAGCTTTCTTT
cdr3_aa: CASSGPGQKNTEAFF

v_call: TRBV10-3
clone_size: once
d_call: TRBD1
j_call: TRBJ2-2
cdr3_nt: TGTGCCATCAGTGGGGGACAGGTACTTAACGGGGAGCTGTTTTTT
cdr3_aa: CAISGGQVLNGELFF

v_call: TRBV7-9
clone_size: .
d_call: TRBD1
j_call: TRBJ2-7
cdr3_nt: TGTGCCAGCAGCATTACCGGGACAGGGAGTAACGAGCAGTACTTC
cdr3_aa: CASSITGTGSNEQYF

v_call: TRBV18
clone_size: .
d_call: TRBD1
j_call: TRBJ2-7
cdr3_nt: TGTGCCAGCTCATCACGGGACAGGACCTACGAGCAGTACTTC
cdr3_aa: CASSSRDRTYEQYF

v_call: TRBV11-3
clone_size: .
d_call: .
j_call: TRBJ1-1
cdr3_nt: TGTGCCAGCAGCTTAGACAACAAGGGACCAGGGGTCACTGAAGCTTTCTTT
cdr3_aa: CASSLDNKGPGVTEAFF

v_call: TRBV14
clone_size: .
d_call: TRBD1
j_call: TRBJ2-7
cdr3_nt: TGTGCCAGCAGCCAAGATAATGACGGGACAGCAAGAGCCTACGAGCAGTACTTC
cdr3_aa: CASSQDNDGTARAYEQYF

v_call: TRBV13
clone_size: .
d_call: TRBD2
j_call: TRBJ2-7
cdr3_nt: TGTGCCAGCAGCCCCCTGCCCTTAATAGCGGGTCGCTCCTACGAGCAGTACTTC
cdr3_aa: CASSPLPLIAGRSYEQYF

v_call: TRBV5-1
clone_size: .
d_call: .
j_call: TRBJ2-1
cdr3_nt: TGCGCCAGCAGCTTGGTGGCGGGACAGTCCTACAATGAGCAGTTCTTC
cdr3_aa: CASSLVAGQSYNEQFF

v_call: TRBV9
clone_size: .
d_call: TRBD2
j_call: TRBJ2-7
cdr3_nt: TGTGCCAGCAGCGTAACTAGCGGGATGGGGGAGCAGTACTTC
cdr3_aa: CASSVTSGMGEQYF

v_call: TRBV6-5
clone_size: .
d_call: TRBD2
j_call: TRBJ2-1
cdr3_nt: TGTGCCAGCAGACCCGGGACTAGCGAATACAATGAGCAGTTCTTC
cdr3_aa: CASRPGTSEYNEQFF

v_call: TRBV6-5
clone_size: .
d_call: TRBD1
j_call: TRBJ1-1
cdr3_nt: TGTGCCAGCAGTAGGGGGCTGAACACTGAAGCTTTCTTT
cdr3_aa: CASSRGLNTEAFF

v_call: TRBV6-2/TRBV6-3
clone_size: .
d_call: .
j_call: TRBJ1-1
cdr3_nt: TGTGCCAGCAGCAATAACAGGATACACACTGAAGCTTTCTTT
cdr3_aa: CASSNNRIHTEAFF

v_call: TRBV11-3
clone_size: .
d_call: .
j_call: TRBJ2-7
cdr3_nt: TGTGCCAGCAGCCCTACGACGGGGGTGTCCTACGAGCAGTACTTC
cdr3_aa: CASSPTTGVSYEQYF

v_call: TRBV5-5
clone_size: .
d_call: TRBD1
j_call: TRBJ1-2
cdr3_nt: TGTGCCAGCAGCTTGGAGACAGGGATCGGCTACACCTTC
cdr3_aa: CASSLETGIGYTF

v_call: TRBV18
clone_size: .
d_call: TRBD1
j_call: TRBJ2-7
cdr3_nt: TGTGCCAGCTCACCAGGGACAGGGAACTACGAGCAGTACTTC
cdr3_aa: CASSPGTGNYEQYF

v_call: TRBV9
clone_size: .
d_call: .
j_call: TRBJ2-7
cdr3_nt: TGTGCCAGCAGCGTTAGCGCCGGCTACGAGCAGTACTTC
cdr3_aa: CASSVSAGYEQYF

v_call: TRBV12-3/TRBV12-4
clone_size: .
d_call: TRBD1
j_call: TRBJ2-2
cdr3_nt: TGTGCCAGCAGCCTTTCGGGACAGAGGGAGCTGTTTTTT
cdr3_aa: CASSLSGQRELFF

v_call: TRBV5-4
clone_size: .
d_call: TRBD1
j_call: TRBJ1-2
cdr3_nt: TGTGCCAGCAGGGAACAGGGGAATCGGGGCTACACCTTC
cdr3_aa: CASREQGNRGYTF